This T cell receptor (beta chain) is drawn from a study of beta chain features in type 1 diabetes. The CDR3 runs 17 residues. V shed 3 bases, J shed 0 bases, and the junction held 10 bases outside the gene matches. In germline, CDR1 is SGDLS, CDR2 YYNGEE. This clone has a handful of counts. Antigen unknown. Study findings and constraints: In every one of the four CD4+ subsets, TCRB CDR3s were moderately but significantly shorter in Type 1 diabetes patients.

Of the isolated RNA, all was reverse transcribed, and so the sequenced material was expressed TCRB transcripts. Profiled with immunoSEQ multiplex PCR; TCRdb holds only in-frame clones, not every one. The table records around 250,000 clones, around 15% of them present only once. The sequencing sample was made of naive CD4+ T cells from blood. V is TRBV9 and J is TRBJ2-7; 9 nucleotides line up with TRBD2. The clonotype originates from a man aged 25 to 40 with type 1 diabetes. The CDR3 loop reads CASSEPLTSGYSYEQYF. The CDR3 DNA reads TGTGCCAGCAGCGAGCCCCTTACTAGCGGGTACTCCTACGAGCAGTACTTC.